One sample yielded the 15 T cell receptor beta chains listed below, sequenced in a study of sequential checkpoint blockade in melanoma. Produced via immunoSEQ multiplex PCR; TCRdb's table is partial and in-frame only. The sample shows some 35,000 clones, around nine tenths of them seen only once. Treatment in this sample: randomized to nivolumab then ipilimumab (arm A) or the reverse (arm B). The material sequenced was CD8+ T cells sorted from blood (inferred from file names), taken from a patient given nivolumab and ipilimumab in sequence. The origin of the receptors is a human donor with melanoma.

This chain uses TRBV6-1 with TRBJ1-3; D gene ambiguous. The V and J ends lost 1 base and 4 bases respectively, with 11 bases between them. From germline, CDR1 is MNHNS and CDR2 SASEGT. This CDR3 contains 15 residues. This CDR3 is CASSEVDLMGNTIYF. Here the CDR3 DNA reads TGTGCCAGCAGTGAAGTCGATCTAATGGGAAACACCATATATTTT.

The V call is TRBV19, the J call TRBJ2-4; 7 nucleotides agree with TRBD1. J lost 5 bases, V lost 6 bases, and 4 bases had no gene match. CDR3 length equals 13 residues. CDR1 and CDR2 from the germline V gene are LNHDA and SQIVND (reference sequence). CDR3 DNA sequence: TGTGCCAGTAGCCCCGGGACAGAAAACATTCAGTACTTC. Encoded protein: CASSPGTENIQYF.

The V call is TRBV19, the J call TRBJ2-1; 7 bases match TRBD1. The CDR3 has 15 residues. With V trimmed by 3 bases and J by 5 bases, 7 bases remained unmatched. Germline V CDR1 and CDR2: LNHDA, SQIVND (reference sequence). The CDR3 sequence: CASSIGDRVNNEQFF. CDR3 bases: TGTGCCAGTAGTATCGGGGACAGAGTTAACAATGAGCAGTTCTTC.

The chain employs TRBV9 and TRBJ2-7, with D perhaps TRBD1 (6 bases). The CDR3 is 14 amino acids. The V end was cut by 0 bases, the J end by 2 bases, with 9 bases between. CDR1 is SGDLS, CDR2 YYNGEE, per germline. For the CDR3, the DNA is TGTGCCAGCAGCGTAGCCAGGGGCCCCTACGAGCAGTACTTC. This codes for CASSVARGPYEQYF.

CDR3 sequence reads: CASSLGGGGPHEQYF. The CDR3 region has the DNA TGTGCCAGCAGCTTGGGTGGGGGGGGACCCCACGAGCAGTACTTC. This chain connects TRBV5-6 to TRBJ2-7; 7 positions agree with TRBD2. This CDR3 contains 15 residues. Germline V gene lookup returns CDR1 SGHDT and CDR2 YYEEEE. V trimming: 0 bases; J trimming: 5 bases; junction bases outside the gene matches: 8.

The chain couples TRBV4-1 to TRBJ1-2; 8 bases agree with TRBD1. The V and J ends lost 4 bases and 2 bases, in that order; junction bases with no gene match: 6. CDR3 size: 15 residues. Per the germline V gene, CDR1 is MGHRA and CDR2 is YSYEKL. The DNA for the CDR3 is TGCGCCAGCAGCCGAGGACAGGGTGGGAACTATGGCTACACCTTC. It translates to CASSRGQGGNYGYTF.

This clone was observed once. The CDR3 nucleotides read TGTGCCAGCAGCTTAACAGGGCCGCCCCCCCAAGAGACCCAGTACTTC. Translated, it gives CASSLTGPPPQETQYF. The V gene is TRBV7-9, the J gene TRBJ2-5, with a weak D call TRBD1 (6 bases). V shed 2 bases and J shed 1 base, with 14 bases lying between them. The CDR3 length is 16 residues. Per the germline V gene, CDR1 is SEHNR and CDR2 is FQNEAQ (reference sequence).

The chain is built from TRBV4-2 and TRBJ2-1; TRBD2 matches at 8 bases. The V gene's germline CDR1 is LGHNA and CDR2 YNFKEQ. This CDR3 region has 14 residues. The V and J ends lost 3 bases and 4 bases, in that order; junction bases with no gene match: 2. In nucleotides, the CDR3 is TGTGCCAGCAGCCAGCAGCGGGGGTACAATGAGCAGTTCTTC. Translating it yields CASSQQRGYNEQFF.

Remarks on this clone: This sample includes further DNA sequences coding for the same CDR3. This chain links TRBV27 with TRBJ2-7; 7 bases match TRBD2. This CDR3 is 15 amino acids long. Germline loops: CDR1 MNHEY, CDR2 SMNVEV (reference sequence). V lost 0 bases, J lost 4 bases, and 6 bases stayed unmatched. The chain's CDR3 is CASSLSGGGGYEQYV. As DNA, the CDR3 is TGTGCCAGCAGTTTATCGGGCGGGGGAGGGTACGAGCAGTACGTC.

The chain employs TRBV4-2 and TRBJ1-5, with TRBD1 as a possible D gene (5 bases). V was shortened by 0 bases and J by 4 bases, with 10 bases between the two germline ends. This CDR3 has 15 residues. Germline CDR1 and CDR2: LGHNA and YNFKEQ. CDR3: CASSQEGQPNQPQHF. Here the CDR3 DNA reads TGTGCCAGCAGCCAAGAGGGGCAGCCGAATCAGCCCCAGCATTTT.

This chain uses TRBV7-9 with TRBJ2-7, with 7 bases that match TRBD1. The CDR3 sequence is 16 residues long. Germline V CDR1 and CDR2: SEHNR, FQNEAQ (reference sequence). V lost 4 bases and J lost 0; bases outside the gene matches: 9. In DNA, the CDR3 is TGTGCCAGCAGCTCCTCGTGGGGACAGAGCTCCTACGAGCAGTACGTC. It encodes CASSSSWGQSSYEQYV.

The chain combines TRBV25-1 with TRBJ2-2, with a possible D match to TRBD1 (5 bases). Between the trimmed V and J ends, which lost 3 bases and 6 bases, there was a span of 17 bases. Germline V gene data show CDR1 as MGHDK and CDR2 as SYGVNS. The CDR3 runs 16 residues. CDR3 sequence: CASSDLRQGLAGELFF. CDR3 bases: TGTGCCAGCAGTGATCTCAGGCAGGGTTTAGCCGGGGAGCTGTTTTTT.

This rearrangement joins TRBV18 to TRBJ1-4; D gene uncertain. The CDR3 length is 18 residues. CDR1 and CDR2 (germline): KGHSH, LQKENI. V lost 2 bases and J lost 0, with 16 bases in between. DNA for the CDR3: TGTGCCAGCTCACCAAAGGAGACCCACTTCTCAACTAATGAAAAACTGTTTTTT. The encoded protein is CASSPKETHFSTNEKLFF.

This clone appeared once. The V and J genes are TRBV9 and TRBJ2-7; TRBD1 is a possible D gene (6 bases). Per the germline V gene, CDR1 is SGDLS and CDR2 is YYNGEE. Deletions cut 0 bases from V and 3 bases from J, with 13 bases between. The CDR3 has 15 amino acids. The CDR3 loop reads CASSVASGQYYEQYF. The CDR3 region has the DNA TGTGCCAGCAGCGTAGCATCGGGACAATACTACGAGCAGTACTTC. Drawing the rest from reference TRBV9 and TRBJ2-7, the complete variable domain is DSGVTQTPKHLITATGQRVTLRCSPRSGDLSVYWYQQSLDQGLQFLIQYYNGEERAKGNILERFSAQQFPDLHSELNLSSLELGDSALYFCASSVASGQYYEQYFGPGTRLTVT.

The chain employs TRBV6-4 and TRBJ2-1; TRBD2 matches 9 bases. The junction had 0 bases not matched to a gene; V was cut back by 3 bases and J by 0 bases. The CDR3 totals 15 residues. Germline CDR1 and CDR2: MRHNA and SNTAGT. The CDR3 bases are TGTGCCAGCAGTGAACTAGCGGGCTCCTACAATGAGCAGTTCTTC. Translated: CASSELAGSYNEQFF.